The following is a TCR beta chain sequence with its context. Its antigen is not known. This sample is part of a study of T cell responses to AZD1222 COVID-19 vaccine. General study findings and limits: AZD1222 recipients seropositive at baseline numbered only five to seven.

Profiled with immunoSEQ multiplex PCR; TCRdb holds only in-frame clones, not every one. The repertoire holds roughly 110,000 clones, with roughly 87% as singletons. The CDR3 sequence is 12 residues long. V lost 5 bases, J lost 5 bases, and 7 bases lay in between. The germline V gene has CDR1 SGHTA and CDR2 FQGNSA. The receptor was derived from an adult who received the AZD1222 COVID-19 vaccine. The chain links TRBV7-2 to TRBJ1-5; D may be TRBD1 (6 bases). The sequencing here drew on peripheral blood, taken 28 days after the second AZD1222 dose. CDR3 DNA sequence: TGTGCCAGCAGCCACAGGGATCAGCCCCAGCATTTT. Protein sequence: CASSHRDQPQHF.